What follows are 16 T cell receptor beta chains derived from one specimen sequenced in a study of blood T cells in healthy people across ages. The second PCR ran about 6 to 12 cycles with a sample-barcoded 5' primer and J-beta primers. MiXCR, applied by TCRdb to the 5' RACE reads, yields one record per CDR3 protein. The sample includes roughly 1.6 million distinct CDR3 sequences, about 31% seen only once; the top ten take approximately 10%. Sequencing used blood. The receptors were sampled from a woman aged 25 to 39 in good health.

The chain joins TRBV2 to TRBJ2-1, with D perhaps matching TRBD2 (5 bases). Germline V gives CDR1 SNHLY, CDR2 FYNNEI. CDR3 length: 15 amino acids. V was shortened by 3 bases and J by 0 bases, with 9 bases between the two germline ends. CDR3 sequence reads: CASSERGFSYNEQFF. Written as DNA, the CDR3 is TGTGCCAGCAGTGAGCGCGGGTTCTCCTACAATGAGCAGTTCTTC. Drawing the rest from reference TRBV2 and TRBJ2-1, the complete variable domain is EPEVTQTPSHQVTQMGQEVILRCVPISNHLYFYWYRQILGQKVEFLVSFYNNEISEKSEIFDDQFSVERPDGSNFTLKIRSTKLEDSAMYFCASSERGFSYNEQFFGPGTRLTVL.

DNA for the CDR3: TGTGCCAGCAGCTTTGGCTTGGACAACTACGAGCAGTACTTC. Translated: CASSFGLDNYEQYF. The chain has TRBV7-3 and TRBJ2-7; tentatively, D is TRBD1 (5 bases). Germline lookup yields CDR1 SGHTA and CDR2 FQGTGA. This CDR3 region has 14 residues. Trimming took 3 bases from V and 3 from J, leaving 12 bases between them.

The table lists this clonotype with a few counts. The chain links TRBV15 to TRBJ2-3, with 12 bases identical to TRBD2. CDR3 size: 17 residues. The V segment lost 1 base and the J segment 1 base; nucleotides outside the gene matches: 3. Germline loops: CDR1 LNHNV, CDR2 YYDKDF (reference sequence). CDR3 amino acids: CATSRGASGGGTDTQYF. For the CDR3, the DNA is TGTGCCACCAGCAGAGGGGCTAGCGGGGGGGGCACAGATACGCAGTATTTT.

This clonotype was seen only a few times. The V and J genes are TRBV5-1 and TRBJ2-3; D might be TRBD1 (6 bases). The CDR3 has 16 residues. The ends were cut back, 1 base at V and 4 bases at J, with 16 bases in the middle. The germline CDR1 and CDR2 sequences are SGHRS and YFSETQ. The CDR3 region has the DNA TGCGCCAGCAGCTTGCTCGTCCGGGACACGGCAGATACGCAGTATTTT. This encodes CASSLLVRDTADTQYF.

The chain uses TRBV27 and TRBJ2-7, with TRBD2 matching over 8 bases. J was trimmed by 2 bases and V by 2 bases; bases with no gene match: 2. CDR3 length: 14 residues. The V gene's germline CDR1 is MNHEY and CDR2 SMNVEV (reference sequence). The CDR3: CASSLKGLAYEQYF. The CDR3 DNA reads TGTGCCAGCAGTTTAAAGGGACTAGCCTACGAGCAGTACTTC.

This rearrangement joins TRBV20-1 to TRBJ2-1; the match to TRBD2 covers 7 bases. Germline V CDR1 and CDR2: DFQATT, SNEGSKA (reference sequence). CDR3 size: 14 residues. Trimming removed 5 bases from V and 3 bases from J; junction bases left unmatched: 7. DNA of the CDR3: TGCAGTGCTCCGTGGGAGGGCCGCTACAATGAGCAGTTCTTC. Amino acids: CSAPWEGRYNEQFF.

The chain uses TRBV6-5 and TRBJ2-5, with 7 bases fitting TRBD2. Germline lookup yields CDR1 MNHEY and CDR2 SVGAGI. The V segment lost 6 bases and the J segment 4 bases; nucleotides outside the gene matches: 11. CDR3 length equals 15 residues. The CDR3 here is CASRSPGGMAETQYF. The CDR3 bases are TGTGCCAGCAGGTCCCCCGGGGGGATGGCAGAGACCCAGTACTTC.

Regarding this clonotype: Since a much larger clone is just one base distant, this may be a read error. The rearrangement links TRBV20-1 to TRBJ1-5; TRBD1 might be the D (6 bases). The CDR3 spans 16 residues. V shed 0 bases and J shed 2 bases, with 14 bases lying between them. Germline loops: CDR1 DFQATT, CDR2 SNEGSKA (reference sequence). CDR3 in DNA: TGCAGTGCTAGAGAACCAGGGGAATTGGGCAATCAGCCCCAGCATTTT. It encodes CSAREPGELGNQPQHF.

There are many counts of this clonotype. This chain links TRBV18 with TRBJ2-7; perhaps TRBD2 as D (5 bases). V lost 3 bases and J 4 bases, leaving 16 bases between the germline ends. Germline loops: CDR1 KGHSH, CDR2 LQKENI. The CDR3 runs to 15 residues. The CDR3 nucleotides are TGTGCCAGCTCACCGTCTCAGCCGGGGTCTTACGAGCAGTACTTC. Its translation: CASSPSQPGSYEQYF.

Only a few counts were recorded for this clonotype. The rearrangement links TRBV20-1 to TRBJ1-2; no reliable D call. V was trimmed by 6 bases and J by 5 bases, leaving 19 bases between them. CDR3 length equals 14 residues. CDR1 and CDR2 (germline): DFQATT, SNEGSKA (reference sequence). For the CDR3, the DNA is TGCAGTGCCAGACTCCCTGGGGTTTATTATGGCTACACCTTC. This codes for CSARLPGVYYGYTF.

This clonotype was found a few times. The V gene is TRBV9, the J gene TRBJ1-4; D is unclear. Germline CDR1 reads SGDLS; CDR2 reads YYNGEE. V was clipped by 4 bases and J by 0 bases, with 10 bases between them. CDR3 length: 15 residues. This chain's CDR3 is CASSSPTATNEKLFF. CDR3 bases: TGTGCCAGCAGCTCTCCTACAGCAACTAATGAAAAACTGTTTTTT.

In the case of this clonotype: At one of its ends the junction is not consistent with the germline gene, which may arise from a read error. J is TRBJ2-1 and V is TRBV7-7; the match to TRBD1 covers 9 bases. This CDR3 has 14 residues. Germline V lookup: CDR1 SSHAT, CDR2 FNYEAQ (reference sequence). CDR3 nucleotide sequence: TGTGCCAGCAGCCAGGACAGGGGAAACAATGTGCAGTTCTTC. Protein: CASSQDRGNNVQFF. The complete variable domain, with remaining parts taken from reference TRBV7-7 and TRBJ2-1, reads GAGVSQSPRYKVTKRGQDVTLRCDPISSHATLYWYQQALGQGPEFLTYFNYEAQPDKSGLPSDRFSAERPEGSISTLTIQRTEQRDSAMYRCASSQDRGNNVQFFGPGTRLTVL.

This clonotype came up a few times. V is TRBV7-9 and J is TRBJ1-1, with no clear D. CDR3 length: 14 residues. The germline V and J ends were trimmed by 2 bases and 5 bases, with 12 bases remaining between them. Germline assignment: CDR1 SEHNR and CDR2 FQNEAQ (reference sequence). CDR3 residues: CASSLLAGLTEAFF. The CDR3 bases are TGTGCCAGCAGCTTATTGGCAGGTTTAACTGAAGCTTTCTTT. The complete variable domain, with remaining parts taken from reference TRBV7-9 and TRBJ1-1, reads DTGVSQNPRHKITKRGQNVTFRCDPISEHNRLYWYRQTLGQGPEFLTYFQNEAQLEKSRLLSDRFSAERPKGSFSTLEIQRTEQGDSAMYLCASSLLAGLTEAFFGQGTRLTVV.

The genes are TRBV7-3 and TRBJ2-1; unclear D gene. The CDR3 length is 15 residues. Germline V gene data show CDR1 as SGHTA and CDR2 as FQGTGA. Trimming removed 3 bases at V and 0 bases at J, with 9 bases between. CDR3 protein: CASSFDFSSYNEQFF. In DNA, the CDR3 is TGTGCCAGCAGCTTCGACTTTAGCTCCTACAATGAGCAGTTCTTC.

The CDR3 here is CASSLALTAGYGYTF. Written as DNA, the CDR3 is TGTGCCAGCAGTTTAGCGCTAACGGCCGGGTATGGCTACACCTTC. J is TRBJ1-2 and V is TRBV12-3 or TRBV12-4; D is unclear. The V gene lost 0 bases and the J gene lost 5 bases, with 13 bases spanning the gap. This CDR3 contains 15 residues.

Points on this clonotype: An end of the junction differs from the germline gene, which may be a read error. The chain uses TRBV10-3 and TRBJ2-1; D is possibly TRBD2 (5 bases). Germline V gives CDR1 ENHRY, CDR2 SYGVKD. The CDR3 loop spans 16 amino acids. This CDR3 is CVISESGGSRNNEQFF. The CDR3 coding sequence is TGTGTCATCAGTGAGTCAGGTGGGAGTCGGAACAATGAGCAGTTCTTC.